These 7 T cell receptor beta chains were sequenced from one sample in a study of PD-L1 blockade in urothelial cancer. This sample's time point: pretreatment peripheral blood. Sequenced by immunoSEQ multiplex PCR; TCRdb stores in-frame clones only, minus some. Seen here are around 130,000 clones, about four fifths observed once, and the top ten hold roughly 3.5%. The sequenced sample was PBMCs, obtained around atezolizumab (anti-PD-L1) treatment. The receptors here all came from a man in his fifties with urothelial cancer.

V is TRBV10-2 and J is TRBJ1-5; D perhaps matches TRBD1 (5 bases). Germline CDR1 reads WSHSY; CDR2 reads SAAADI. The CDR3 contains 14 residues. Trimming took 3 bases from V and 3 from J, leaving 9 bases between them. The CDR3 coding sequence is TGCGCCAGCAGTGATGGAGGGGACAATCAGCCCCAGCATTTT. As protein: CASSDGGDNQPQHF.

The chain uses TRBV6-1 and TRBJ1-1; 7 nucleotides agree with TRBD1. The V gene's germline CDR1 is MNHNS and CDR2 SASEGT. Germline trimming cut 7 bases from V and 6 bases from J; bases unmatched to any gene: 8. The CDR3 runs to 13 residues. The CDR3 DNA reads TGTGCCAGCATTCAGGGGGGAAGGGCTGAAGCTTTCTTT. It is translated as CASIQGGRAEAFF.

V usage is TRBV15 and J usage is TRBJ2-1; D unresolved. Trimming stripped 3 bases from V and 0 bases from J, with 15 bases between. In germline, CDR1 is LNHNV, CDR2 YYDKDF (reference sequence). The CDR3 sequence is 17 residues long. CDR3 nucleotides: TGTGCCACCAGCAGCGTGGTCAGGCGTTTCTCCTACAATGAGCAGTTCTTC. This sequence encodes CATSSVVRRFSYNEQFF. Full variable domain (missing parts from reference TRBV15 and TRBJ2-1): DAMVIQNPRYQVTQFGKPVTLSCSQTLNHNVMYWYQQKSSQAPKLLFHYYDKDFNNEADTPDNFQSRRPNTSFCFLDIRSPGLGDTAMYLCATSSVVRRFSYNEQFFGPGTRLTVL.

The chain couples TRBV25-1 to TRBJ1-5; D call uncertain. V was pared by 5 bases and J by 5 bases, with 7 bases between. CDR3 size: 12 residues. Germline CDR1 and CDR2: MGHDK and SYGVNS. The CDR3 DNA is TGTGCCAGCAGTTCTGGCCATCAGCCCCAGCATTTT. Its protein is CASSSGHQPQHF.

The CDR3 nucleotides are TGTGCCAGCAGCCGAAAGGGGGATGAGCAGTTCTTC. It specifies CASSRKGDEQFF. This chain uses TRBV11-1 with TRBJ2-1; perhaps TRBD1 as D (6 bases). The germline gives CDR1 SGHAT, CDR2 FQDESV (reference sequence). Trimming left V 5 bases short and J 8 bases short, with 10 bases between. This CDR3 is 12 amino acids long.

This chain links TRBV18 with TRBJ2-1, with 9 bases lining up with TRBD2. J gave up 0 bases and V 3 bases, and 9 bases lay outside the gene matches. Germline V CDR1 and CDR2: KGHSH, LQKENI. CDR3 size: 18 residues. CDR3 residues: CASSPRLAVRSSYNEQFF. Here the CDR3 DNA reads TGTGCCAGCTCACCGAGACTAGCGGTCCGGAGCTCCTACAATGAGCAGTTCTTC.

The genes are TRBV6-6 and TRBJ1-5; 7 nucleotides align to TRBD1. The length of the CDR3 is 13 residues. Germline assignment: CDR1 MNHNY and CDR2 SVGAGI (reference sequence). Unmatched junction bases numbered 4, after V lost 6 bases and J lost 5 bases. CDR3 protein: CASSRDRYQPQHF. The CDR3 bases are TGTGCCAGCAGCCGGGACAGATATCAGCCCCAGCATTTT.